These 5 T cell receptor beta chains came from one sample sequenced in a study of blood T cell repertoires in COVID-19. The method was immunoSEQ multiplex PCR; TCRdb's version includes in-frame clones alone and lacks a portion of them. The sample shows more than 200,000 clones, approximately 86% of them seen only once. Input material: peripheral blood. These receptor sequences come from a man aged 30 to 45 with active or convalescent COVID-19.

This clone was seen more than once but under ten times. The chain combines TRBV2 with TRBJ2-3; perhaps TRBD1 as D (5 bases). V lost 8 bases to trimming and J lost 2 bases, with 11 bases between them. The CDR3 sequence is 13 residues long. CDR1 is SNHLY, CDR2 FYNNEI, per germline. DNA for the CDR3: TGTGCCAGCGGACAAACCACCACAGATACGCAGTATTTT. Translation gives CASGQTTTDTQYF.

This clone was seen only a few times. V and J are TRBV6-5 and TRBJ1-1, with D unclear. V was cut by 0 bases and J by 1 base, with 12 bases left in between. This CDR3 has 16 amino acids. CDR1 and CDR2 from the germline V gene are MNHEY and SVGAGI. The CDR3 region is CASSYSMKRKNTEAFF. The CDR3 bases are TGTGCCAGCAGTTACTCGATGAAGCGGAAGAACACTGAAGCTTTCTTT.

This clone appeared once. The J gene is TRBJ1-1, the V gene TRBV9; possibly TRBD1 for D (5 bases). Trimming shortened V by 3 bases and J by 5 bases, and 17 bases separated the two germline ends. The CDR3 is made up of 15 amino acids. Per the germline V gene, CDR1 is SGDLS and CDR2 is YYNGEE. In DNA form, the CDR3 reads TGTGCCAGCAGCGCGAGAGACAGAATTGAGACTGAAGCTTTCTTT. Its translation: CASSARDRIETEAFF.

The rearrangement uses TRBV12-3 or TRBV12-4 and TRBJ1-1, with D perhaps TRBD1 (6 bases). The CDR3 sequence is 12 residues long. Trimming pared 3 bases from V and 7 bases from J, leaving 9 bases between. The chain's CDR3 is CASSFGTFEAFF. CDR3 coding DNA: TGTGCCAGCAGTTTCGGGACATTTGAAGCTTTCTTT.

This sequence joins TRBV19 and TRBJ2-5; TRBD1 is a possible D gene (6 bases). Germline lookup yields CDR1 LNHDA and CDR2 SQIVND (reference sequence). This CDR3 is 18 amino acids long. Trimming took off 0 bases at V and 2 bases at J, with 19 bases between the two ends. CDR3 nucleotide sequence: TGTGCCAGTAGTATAGATGGGTCACAGGGATCCCCTCAAGAGACCCAGTACTTC. Translated: CASSIDGSQGSPQETQYF.